The sample holds many counts of the clone carrying this T cell receptor (beta chain). Its antigen is not identified. Germline V gives CDR1 SGHTA, CDR2 FQGNSA. Trimming took off 5 bases at V and 3 bases at J, with 11 bases between the two ends. This CDR3 region has 13 residues. Uncontrolled infection, other autoimmune disease, pregnancy or lactation excluded patients. Fresh peripheral blood, about 10 ml of it, supplied the PBMCs. This sample stems from a study of T cells in Graves' hyperthyroidism and ophthalmopathy. Study-wide findings and caveats: Most clonotypes expanded in thyroid above 0.001 were likewise present in blood.

TCR beta CDR3 region amplification was performed from RNA transcripts. The HTBI primer set drove a first-round RT-PCR of the TCR CDR3. Using its own MiXCR run on the multiplex PCR reads, TCRdb lists one record per CDR3 protein. This table has around 520,000 distinct CDR3 sequences, around 24% appearing once. This clonotype originated in a woman aged 25 to 39 with Graves' ophthalmopathy. The chain links TRBV7-2 to TRBJ2-7; D gene ambiguous. Sample: blood. The CDR3, as DNA: TGTGCCAGCAGCGTCCTTATCCACTACGAGCAGTACTTC. This codes for CASSVLIHYEQYF.